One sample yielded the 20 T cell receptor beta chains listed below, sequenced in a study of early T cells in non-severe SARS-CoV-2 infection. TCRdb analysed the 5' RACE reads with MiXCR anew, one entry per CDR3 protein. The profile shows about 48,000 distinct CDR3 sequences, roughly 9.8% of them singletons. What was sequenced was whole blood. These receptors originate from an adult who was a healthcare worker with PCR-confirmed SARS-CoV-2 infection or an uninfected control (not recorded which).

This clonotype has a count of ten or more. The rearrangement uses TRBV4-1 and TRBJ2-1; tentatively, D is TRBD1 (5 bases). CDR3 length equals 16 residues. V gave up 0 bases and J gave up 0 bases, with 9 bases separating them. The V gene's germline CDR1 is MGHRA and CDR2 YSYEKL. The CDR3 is CASSQEGQSSYNEQFF. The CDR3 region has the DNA TGCGCCAGCAGCCAAGAGGGGCAGAGCTCCTACAATGAGCAGTTCTTC.

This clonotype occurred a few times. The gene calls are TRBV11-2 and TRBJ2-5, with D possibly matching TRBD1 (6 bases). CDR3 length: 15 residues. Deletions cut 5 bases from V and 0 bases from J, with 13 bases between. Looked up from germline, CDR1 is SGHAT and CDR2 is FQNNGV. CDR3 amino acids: CASSIITGYQETQYF. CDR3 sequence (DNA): TGTGCCAGCAGCATCATAACAGGGTACCAAGAGACCCAGTACTTC.

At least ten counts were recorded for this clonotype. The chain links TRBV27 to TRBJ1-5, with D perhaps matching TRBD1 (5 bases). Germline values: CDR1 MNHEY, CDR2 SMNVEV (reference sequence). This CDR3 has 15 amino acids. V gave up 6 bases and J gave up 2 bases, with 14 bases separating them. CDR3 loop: CASRKGNMGNQPQHF. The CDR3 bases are TGTGCCAGCAGGAAGGGGAACATGGGCAATCAGCCCCAGCATTTT.

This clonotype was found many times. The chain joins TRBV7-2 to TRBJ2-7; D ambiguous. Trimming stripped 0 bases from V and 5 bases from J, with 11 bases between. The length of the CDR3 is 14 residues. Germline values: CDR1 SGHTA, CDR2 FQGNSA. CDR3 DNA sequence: TGTGCCAGCAGCTTAGCGGGCCATAGTCACGAGCAGTACTTC. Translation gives CASSLAGHSHEQYF.

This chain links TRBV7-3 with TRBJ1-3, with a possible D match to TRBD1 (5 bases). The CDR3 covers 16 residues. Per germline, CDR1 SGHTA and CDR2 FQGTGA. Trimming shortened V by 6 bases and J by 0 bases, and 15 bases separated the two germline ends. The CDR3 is CASSKRQRCSGNTIYF. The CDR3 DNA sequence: TGTGCCAGCAGTAAGAGACAGAGGTGCTCTGGAAACACCATATATTTT.

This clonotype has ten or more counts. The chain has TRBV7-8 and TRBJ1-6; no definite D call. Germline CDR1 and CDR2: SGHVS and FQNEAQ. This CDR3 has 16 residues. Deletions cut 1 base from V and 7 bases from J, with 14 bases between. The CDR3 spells CASSLEGGQWNSPLHF. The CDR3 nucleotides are TGTGCCAGCAGCTTAGAGGGTGGGCAGTGGAATTCACCCCTCCACTTT.

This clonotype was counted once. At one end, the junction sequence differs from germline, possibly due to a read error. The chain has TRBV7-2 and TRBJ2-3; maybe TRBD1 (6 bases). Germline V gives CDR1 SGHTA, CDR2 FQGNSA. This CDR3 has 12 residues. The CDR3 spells CASSSTGTRPSF. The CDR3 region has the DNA TGTGCCAGCAGCTCAACCGGGACAAGGCCCTCTTTT.

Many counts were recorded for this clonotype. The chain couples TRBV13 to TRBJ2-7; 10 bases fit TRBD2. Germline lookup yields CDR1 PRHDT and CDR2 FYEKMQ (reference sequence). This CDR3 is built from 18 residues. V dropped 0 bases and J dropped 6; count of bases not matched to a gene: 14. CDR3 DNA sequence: TGTGCCAGCAGCTTAGGATCGGTACTAGCGGGACCCCGGGGCGAGCAGTACTTC. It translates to CASSLGSVLAGPRGEQYF.

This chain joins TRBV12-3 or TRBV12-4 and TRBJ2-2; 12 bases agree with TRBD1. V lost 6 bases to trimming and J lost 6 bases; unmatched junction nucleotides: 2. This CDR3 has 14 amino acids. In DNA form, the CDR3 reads TGTGCCAGCAGCGGGACAGGGGGCCCCGGGGAGCTGTTTTTT. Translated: CASSGTGGPGELFF.

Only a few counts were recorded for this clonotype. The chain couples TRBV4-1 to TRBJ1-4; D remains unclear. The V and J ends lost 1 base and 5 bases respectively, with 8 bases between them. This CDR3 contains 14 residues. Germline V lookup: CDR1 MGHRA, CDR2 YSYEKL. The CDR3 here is CASSQGQDNEKLFF. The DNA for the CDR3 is TGCGCCAGCAGCCAAGGGCAGGACAATGAAAAACTGTTTTTT.

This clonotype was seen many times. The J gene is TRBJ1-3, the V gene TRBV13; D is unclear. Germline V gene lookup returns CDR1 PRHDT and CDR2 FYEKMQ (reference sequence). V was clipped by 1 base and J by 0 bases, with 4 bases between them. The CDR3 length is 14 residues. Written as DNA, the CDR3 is TGTGCCAGCAGCTTAGTGGGCTCTGGAAACACCATATATTTT. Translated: CASSLVGSGNTIYF.

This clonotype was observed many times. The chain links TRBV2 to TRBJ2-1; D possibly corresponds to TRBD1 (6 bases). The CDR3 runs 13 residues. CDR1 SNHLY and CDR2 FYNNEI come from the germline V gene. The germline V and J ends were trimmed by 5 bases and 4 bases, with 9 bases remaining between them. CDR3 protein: CASSPTGYNEQFF. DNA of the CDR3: TGTGCCAGCAGTCCTACAGGGTACAATGAGCAGTTCTTC.

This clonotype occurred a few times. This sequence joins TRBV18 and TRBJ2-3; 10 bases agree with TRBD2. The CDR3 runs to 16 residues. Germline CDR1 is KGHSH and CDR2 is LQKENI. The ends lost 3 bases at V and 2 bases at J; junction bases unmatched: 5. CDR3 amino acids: CASSPRTSGHTDTQYF. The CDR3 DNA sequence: TGTGCCAGCTCACCCAGGACTAGCGGACACACAGATACGCAGTATTTT. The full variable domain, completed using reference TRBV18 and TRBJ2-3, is NAGVMQNPRHLVRRRGQEARLRCSPMKGHSHVYWYRQLPEEGLKFMVYLQKENIIDESGMPKERFSAEFPKEGPSILRIQQVVRGDSAAYFCASSPRTSGHTDTQYFGPGTRLTVL.

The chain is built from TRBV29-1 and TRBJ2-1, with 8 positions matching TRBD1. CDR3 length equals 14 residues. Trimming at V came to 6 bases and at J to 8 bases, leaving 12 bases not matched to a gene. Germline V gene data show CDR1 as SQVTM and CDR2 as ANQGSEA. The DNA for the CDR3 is TGCAGCGTAGACCGGACAGGGCAAAGCGATGAGCAGTTCTTC. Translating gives CSVDRTGQSDEQFF.

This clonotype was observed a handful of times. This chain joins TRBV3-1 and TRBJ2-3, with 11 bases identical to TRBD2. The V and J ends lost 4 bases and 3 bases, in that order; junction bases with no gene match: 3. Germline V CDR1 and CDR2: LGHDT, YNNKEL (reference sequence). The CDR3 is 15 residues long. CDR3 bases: TGTGCCAGCAGCCTAGCGGGAGGGCCAACAGATACGCAGTATTTT. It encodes CASSLAGGPTDTQYF.

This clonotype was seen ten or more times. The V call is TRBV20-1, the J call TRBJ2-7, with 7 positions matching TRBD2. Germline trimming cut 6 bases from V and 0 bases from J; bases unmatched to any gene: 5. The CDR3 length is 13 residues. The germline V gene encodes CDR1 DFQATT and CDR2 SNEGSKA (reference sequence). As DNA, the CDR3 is TGCAGTGCCGCCTGGGACTACTCCTACGAGCAGTACTTC. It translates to CSAAWDYSYEQYF.

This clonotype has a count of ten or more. CDR3 sequence: CASSWTGGSNQPQHF. The CDR3 DNA reads as TGCGCCAGCAGCTGGACAGGGGGCAGCAATCAGCCCCAGCATTTT. V gene TRBV5-1 combines with J gene TRBJ1-5; 11 bases are a match to TRBD1. The CDR3 is 15 residues long. With V trimmed by 3 bases and J by 1 base, 0 bases remained unmatched. The germline V gene encodes CDR1 SGHRS and CDR2 YFSETQ.

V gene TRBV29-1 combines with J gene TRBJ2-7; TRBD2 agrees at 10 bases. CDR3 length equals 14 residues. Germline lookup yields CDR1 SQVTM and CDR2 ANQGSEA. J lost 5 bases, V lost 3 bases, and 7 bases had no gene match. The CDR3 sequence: CSVEPAGGPDEQYF. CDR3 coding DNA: TGCAGCGTTGAGCCAGCGGGAGGGCCCGACGAGCAGTACTTC.

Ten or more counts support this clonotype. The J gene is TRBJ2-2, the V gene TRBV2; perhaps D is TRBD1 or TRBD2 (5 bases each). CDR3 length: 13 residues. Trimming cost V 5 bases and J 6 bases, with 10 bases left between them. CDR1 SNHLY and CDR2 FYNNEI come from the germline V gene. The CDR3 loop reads CASSRDPPGELFF. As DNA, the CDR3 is TGTGCCAGCAGTAGGGACCCGCCCGGGGAGCTGTTTTTT.

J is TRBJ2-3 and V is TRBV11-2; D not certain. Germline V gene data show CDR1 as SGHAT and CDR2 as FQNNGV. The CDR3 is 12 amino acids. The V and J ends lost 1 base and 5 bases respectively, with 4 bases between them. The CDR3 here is CASSLVVDTQYF. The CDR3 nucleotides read TGTGCCAGCAGCTTAGTGGTAGATACGCAGTATTTT.